This TCR beta chain originates from a study of neurological immune-mediated disorders. Ten or more counts support this clonotype. What it recognizes is unknown. General study findings and limits: There were no CDR3 amino acid sequences shared by expanded clones across subjects, a result suggesting private repertoires in all groups.

TCRdb processed the 5' RACE reads anew with MiXCR; each CDR3 protein has one entry. The sample yields tens of thousands of distinct CDR3 sequences, roughly 12% seen once. The sequence came from a woman in her 30s with HTLV-1-associated myelopathy (HAM/TSP). Sequencing input: CD4+ T cells from blood.

The CDR3 nucleotides read TGCGCCAGCAGGTATGACCTGGGGAACACTGAAGCTTTCTTT. Amino acid sequence: CASRYDLGNTEAFF. This chain uses TRBV5-1 with TRBJ1-1; no clear D gene. This CDR3 spans 14 amino acids. Germline V gives CDR1 SGHRS, CDR2 YFSETQ. Trimming shortened V by 5 bases and J by 1 base, and 12 bases separated the two germline ends.